The 2 T cell receptor beta chains listed next were all sequenced from one sample in a study of cytotoxic CD8 clonotypes in ibrutinib-treated CLL. Sequenced by immunoSEQ multiplex PCR; TCRdb stores in-frame clones only, minus some. The table records 200,000 to 250,000 clones, approximately 79% of them present only once. The starting material was PBMCs, obtained after 12 months of ibrutinib treatment. The receptors come from a human donor with chronic lymphocytic leukemia.

This chain joins TRBV5-4 and TRBJ2-1, with D hard to call. The ends were cut back, 0 bases at V and 8 bases at J, with 6 bases in the middle. CDR1 SGHNT and CDR2 YYREEE come from the germline V gene (reference sequence). This CDR3 contains 12 residues. The CDR3 bases are TGTGCCAGCAGCTTGGCGGCATATGAGCAGTTCTTC. This translates into CASSLAAYEQFF.

This chain connects TRBV5-4 to TRBJ2-2; D could derive from TRBD1 or TRBD2 (5 bases each). The CDR3 length is 15 residues. Trimming shortened V by 2 bases and J by 7 bases, and 15 bases separated the two germline ends. Germline CDR1 and CDR2: SGHNT and YYREEE (reference sequence). This chain's CDR3 is CASSFLGVRNGELFF. The CDR3, as DNA: TGTGCCAGCAGCTTCCTGGGGGTACGCAACGGGGAGCTGTTTTTT.